A single sample gave rise to the 14 T cell receptor beta chains below, sequenced in a study of radiotherapy plus CTLA-4 blockade in lung cancer. Profiling relied on immunoSEQ multiplex PCR, and the TCRdb table lists in-frame clones only, not all of them. The table records some 32,000 clones, roughly four fifths of them present only once. Sequencing was performed on peripheral blood, taken from a patient treated with radiotherapy plus ipilimumab. Source of these receptors: a human donor with non-small cell lung cancer that progressed on radiotherapy plus ipilimumab.

The genes are TRBV18 and TRBJ1-1; 7 bases match TRBD1. CDR1 and CDR2 (germline): KGHSH, LQKENI. This CDR3 region has 14 residues. After removal of 5 bases from V and 6 bases from J, the junction contained 9 bases not matched to a gene. CDR3 sequence: CASSYPGQNPEAFF. CDR3 coding DNA: TGTGCCAGCTCATACCCGGGACAGAATCCTGAAGCTTTCTTT.

The chain links TRBV5-4 to TRBJ1-2; D gene unclear. The CDR3 is 15 residues long. With 4 bases removed from V and 0 bases from J, the gap between germline ends came to 13 bases. In germline, CDR1 is SGHNT, CDR2 YYREEE (reference sequence). CDR3 nucleotide sequence: TGTGCCAGCAGCCCCGGGGTGGGAGCTAACTATGGCTACACCTTC. Translated: CASSPGVGANYGYTF.

V and J are TRBV7-9 and TRBJ1-3; no firm D call. V shed 4 bases and J shed 3 bases, with 7 bases lying between them. Germline V gene lookup returns CDR1 SEHNR and CDR2 FQNEAQ (reference sequence). There are 13 residues in the CDR3. CDR3 protein: CASSSPGGNTIYF. In DNA, the CDR3 is TGTGCCAGCAGCTCCCCGGGTGGAAACACCATATATTTT.

This chain links TRBV4-2 with TRBJ1-2; TRBD1 aligns across 8 bases. CDR1 is LGHNA and CDR2 is YNFKEQ in the germline V gene. This CDR3 spans 21 amino acids. V shed 0 bases, J shed 6 bases, and the junction held 24 bases outside the gene matches. CDR3 in DNA: TGTGCCAGCAGCCAAGAAGGAGTAGTTGTAGACTCCAGGGGGCGCGAAAATGGCTACACCTTC. This codes for CASSQEGVVVDSRGRENGYTF.

The rearrangement links TRBV7-8 to TRBJ2-7, with 7 bases fitting TRBD1. The CDR3 consists of 13 residues. CDR1 is SGHVS, CDR2 FQNEAQ, per germline. Unmatched junction bases numbered 4, after V lost 6 bases and J lost 2 bases. The DNA of the CDR3 is TGTGCCAGCAGTTCGGACAGGCCCTACGAGCAGTACTTC. The encoded protein is CASSSDRPYEQYF.

V and J are TRBV6-1 and TRBJ2-5; D is possibly TRBD2 (5 bases). The J call may be faulty, since TRBJ2-7 better matches the DNA end. Germline lookup yields CDR1 MNHNS and CDR2 SASEGT. This CDR3 comprises 14 residues. The DNA for the CDR3 is TGTGCCAGCAGTCCCCCGGGGAGCGCCTACGAGCAGTACTTC. Translation gives CASSPPGSAYEQYF.

The chain has TRBV6-1 and TRBJ1-1; maybe TRBD1 (6 bases). Trimming cost V 8 bases and J 5 bases, with 18 bases left between them. Germline V gives CDR1 MNHNS, CDR2 SASEGT. The CDR3 loop spans 14 amino acids. The CDR3 loop is CASFPLQGWTEAFF. The CDR3 nucleotides are TGTGCCAGCTTCCCCCTACAGGGATGGACTGAAGCTTTCTTT.

The chain is built from TRBV4-2 and TRBJ2-1; no firm D call. CDR1 LGHNA and CDR2 YNFKEQ come from the germline V gene. The CDR3 totals 15 residues. Trimming stripped 0 bases from V and 5 bases from J, with 11 bases between. The CDR3: CASSQDGLRNNEQFF. In DNA, the CDR3 is TGTGCCAGCAGCCAAGATGGGCTCAGAAACAATGAGCAGTTCTTC.

This clone was seen once. The chain uses TRBV10-2 and TRBJ1-1; 9 bases fit TRBD1. CDR3 length: 14 amino acids. J lost 1 base, V lost 4 bases, and 1 base had no gene match. Germline V gene lookup returns CDR1 WSHSY and CDR2 SAAADI. The CDR3 nucleotides are TGCGCCAGCAGTGGACAGGGGGGGAACACTGAAGCTTTCTTT. This gives the protein CASSGQGGNTEAFF.

The rearrangement joins TRBV5-1 to TRBJ2-3; 9 bases fit TRBD2. CDR1 and CDR2 from the germline V gene are SGHRS and YFSETQ. The J segment lost 6 bases and the V segment lost 4 bases, leaving 6 bases of the junction unmatched. The CDR3 has 14 residues. The CDR3 DNA follows: TGCGCCAGCAGCGATAGCGGGGGTAGTGATACGCAGTATTTT. Translated: CASSDSGGSDTQYF.

The chain links TRBV19 to TRBJ1-6; D possibly corresponds to TRBD1 (5 bases). The CDR3 runs to 14 residues. V was trimmed by 6 bases and J by 4 bases, leaving 10 bases between them. CDR1 LNHDA and CDR2 SQIVND come from the germline V gene (reference sequence). The CDR3 DNA is TGTGCCAGTAGGACCACAGGTTATAATTCACCCCTCCACTTT. It encodes CASRTTGYNSPLHF.

The chain recombines TRBV21-1 with TRBJ2-1; the table's D call of TRBD2 was not tested on the DNA. TRBV21-1 is a pseudogene segment. The CDR3 length is 18 residues. CDR3 protein: CASSKGNSGGPSYNEQFF. The CDR3 DNA reads as TGTGCCAGCAGCAAAGGAAATAGCGGGGGGCCCTCCTACAATGAGCAGTTCTTC.

The chain employs TRBV6-1 and TRBJ2-1; 11 bases map to TRBD2. CDR1 is MNHNS and CDR2 is SASEGT in the germline V gene. CDR3 size: 16 residues. V was pared by 0 bases and J by 10 bases, with 8 bases of the junction left unmatched. The CDR3 region is CASSEARSSGGEEQFF. The DNA for the CDR3 is TGTGCCAGCAGTGAAGCGCGAAGTAGCGGGGGGGAGGAGCAGTTCTTC.

This chain connects TRBV7-9 to TRBJ2-1; D may be TRBD2 (6 bases). Trimming stripped 0 bases from V and 2 bases from J, with 17 bases between. There are 18 residues in the CDR3. The germline CDR1 and CDR2 sequences are SEHNR and FQNEAQ (reference sequence). The CDR3 here is CASSLAKLASETYNEQFF. DNA of the CDR3: TGTGCCAGCAGCTTAGCTAAACTAGCCTCTGAGACCTACAATGAGCAGTTCTTC.